This T cell receptor (beta chain) was identified in a study of T cell changes during pregnancy in multiple sclerosis. Using immunoSEQ multiplex PCR, the repertoire was profiled, and TCRdb retains in-frame clones only, with some absent. The table records roughly 30,000 clones, roughly 84% of them present only once. The CDR3 sequence is 13 residues long. The V gene's germline CDR1 is SQVTM and CDR2 ANQGSEA. V shed 5 bases, J shed 5 bases, and the junction held 6 bases outside the gene matches. The sequences come from CD8+ T cells from peripheral blood mononuclear cells, collected after pregnancy. The TCR was taken from a female donor with multiple sclerosis, enrolled in a pregnancy study. The chain has TRBV29-1 and TRBJ2-1; 7 bases agree with TRBD2. DNA for the CDR3: TGCAGCGTTCGGGGGGATTTGGACAATGAGCAGTTCTTC. It is translated as CSVRGDLDNEQFF.